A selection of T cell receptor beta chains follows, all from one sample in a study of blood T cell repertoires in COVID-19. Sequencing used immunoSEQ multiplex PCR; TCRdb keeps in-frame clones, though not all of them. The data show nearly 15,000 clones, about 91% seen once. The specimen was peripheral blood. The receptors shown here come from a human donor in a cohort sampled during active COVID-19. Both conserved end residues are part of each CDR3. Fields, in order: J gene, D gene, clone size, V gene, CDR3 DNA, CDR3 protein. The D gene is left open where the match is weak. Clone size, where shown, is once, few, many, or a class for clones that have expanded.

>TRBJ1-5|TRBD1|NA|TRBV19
TGTGCCAGTAGTATCCCCGGACAGGGGGCTCAGCCCCAGCATTTT
CASSIPGQGAQPQHF
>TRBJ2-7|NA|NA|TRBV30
TGTGCCTGCGGAGGTGGAGCGGTCGGGCGGTACGAGCAGTACTTC
CACGGGAVGRYEQYF
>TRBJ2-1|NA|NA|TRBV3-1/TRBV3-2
TGTGCCAGCAGCCCTAGCAACAATGAGCAGTTCTTC
CASSPSNNEQFF
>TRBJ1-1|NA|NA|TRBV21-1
TGTGCCAGCAGCAGTACATGGAACACTGAAGCTTTCTTT
CASSSTWNTEAFF
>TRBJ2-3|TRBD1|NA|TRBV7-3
TGTGCCAGCAGCCCCACAGGGGCTTCCACAGATACGCAGTATTTT
CASSPTGASTDTQYF
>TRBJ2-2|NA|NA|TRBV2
TGTGCCAGCAAGGAGGTAGTGAACACCGGGGAGCTGTTTTTT
CASKEVVNTGELFF
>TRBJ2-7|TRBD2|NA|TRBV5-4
TGTGCCAGCAGCTCTCGGACTAGCCTCACCTACGAGCAGTACTTC
CASSSRTSLTYEQYF
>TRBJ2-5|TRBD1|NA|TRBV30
TGTGCCACTACTGACAGGGGCGGTGAGACCCAGTACTTC
CATTDRGGETQYF
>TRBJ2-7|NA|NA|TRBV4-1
TGCGCCAGCAGCCCAGACAGATCCCCATCCTACGAGCAGTACTTC
CASSPDRSPSYEQYF
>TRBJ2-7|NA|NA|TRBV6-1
TGTGCCAGCAGTGAAAGGGGCCGTACCTACGAGCAGTACTTC
CASSERGRTYEQYF
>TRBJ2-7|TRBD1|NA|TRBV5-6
TGTGCCAGCAGCTTGTGGGACAGGGGTTACGAGCAGTACTTC
CASSLWDRGYEQYF
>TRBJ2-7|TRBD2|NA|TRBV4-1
TGCGCCAGCAGTCAATTCGGTGCAAATAGCGGGAGGTCCTACGAGCAGTACTTC
CASSQFGANSGRSYEQYF
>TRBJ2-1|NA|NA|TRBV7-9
TGTGCCAGCAGCTTAGCGAGCGAATACTACAATGAGCAGTTCTTC
CASSLASEYYNEQFF
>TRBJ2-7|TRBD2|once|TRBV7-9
TGTGCCAGCAGCTCCACCCTAGCGGGACGTTCTGGGGAGCAGTACTTC
CASSSTLAGRSGEQYF
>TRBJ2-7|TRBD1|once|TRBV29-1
TGCAGCGTTGAAGGACAGGGGAACGAGCAGTACTTC
CSVEGQGNEQYF